These T cell receptor beta chains were read from a single sample in a study of blood T cell repertoires in COVID-19. Some clones are missing from TCRdb's copy, which holds only in-frame ones; the method was immunoSEQ multiplex PCR. The table lists some 180,000 clones, more than 85% of them singletons. The sample was PBMCs or T cells enriched from blood (not recorded which). Source of these receptors: a woman in her thirties or forties in a cohort exposed to, infected with or recovered from COVID-19 (not recorded which). Both conserved end residues are trimmed from each CDR3. Each record gives: J gene, V gene, D gene, CDR3 protein. A D gene is named only where the DNA matches it firmly.

J: TRBJ2-7; V: TRBV10-3; D: NA; CDR3: AILPRDNDSYEQY
J: TRBJ1-1; V: TRBV2; D: TRBD1; CDR3: ASRTGKTEAF
J: TRBJ2-1; V: TRBV3-1/TRBV3-2; D: NA; CDR3: ASSQVREVYNEQF
J: TRBJ1-2; V: TRBV7-9; D: NA; CDR3: ASSPPDSNYGYT
J: TRBJ2-1; V: TRBV5-1; D: NA; CDR3: ASSLWRGDEQF
J: TRBJ2-1; V: TRBV11-2; D: NA; CDR3: ASSLDPSEQF
J: TRBJ2-7; V: TRBV7-8; D: TRBD1; CDR3: ASSHRKRDRAYEQY
J: TRBJ1-2; V: TRBV25-1; D: TRBD1; CDR3: ASSARQGAYGYT
J: TRBJ1-2; V: TRBV9; D: TRBD1; CDR3: ASSDSTGAVYGYT
J: TRBJ1-1; V: TRBV3-1/TRBV3-2; D: NA; CDR3: ASSLLGYRSAF
J: TRBJ1-1; V: TRBV11-3; D: NA; CDR3: ASSLEPTPGHPNTEAF
J: TRBJ2-2; V: TRBV5-1; D: TRBD1; CDR3: ASSIGQGAIGELF
J: TRBJ2-2; V: TRBV9; D: TRBD2; CDR3: ASSETSGGNTGELF
J: TRBJ2-1; V: TRBV11-2; D: NA; CDR3: ASSLQPREQF
J: TRBJ2-7; V: TRBV7-8; D: NA; CDR3: ASSSRRGYEQY
J: TRBJ2-3; V: TRBV27; D: TRBD2; CDR3: ASTGLGPLDTQY
J: TRBJ2-1; V: TRBV13; D: TRBD1; CDR3: ASSSDRGQTNEQF
J: TRBJ2-3; V: TRBV3-1/TRBV3-2; D: NA; CDR3: ASSEKTEHIPDTQY
J: TRBJ1-1; V: TRBV18; D: NA; CDR3: ASSEGANTEAF
J: TRBJ2-5; V: TRBV19; D: TRBD1; CDR3: ASSPTTGGPQETQY
J: TRBJ1-1; V: TRBV19; D: NA; CDR3: ASSNRDTEAF
J: TRBJ1-2; V: TRBV7-9; D: NA; CDR3: ASSLEAAYGYT
J: TRBJ1-2; V: TRBV4-1; D: NA; CDR3: ASSFLGAGDGYT
J: TRBJ1-1; V: TRBV19; D: TRBD1; CDR3: ASSIGQGSEAF
J: TRBJ2-7; V: TRBV19; D: NA; CDR3: ASTHGEGYEQY
J: TRBJ1-1; V: TRBV5-1; D: NA; CDR3: ASSSVNTEAF
J: TRBJ2-5; V: TRBV27; D: TRBD2; CDR3: ASSLLSTSGGGRETQY
J: TRBJ1-3; V: TRBV19; D: NA; CDR3: AVGQQFSGNTIY
J: TRBJ1-2; V: TRBV28; D: NA; CDR3: ASSFAGYYGYT
J: TRBJ2-3; V: TRBV28; D: TRBD1; CDR3: ASSSGQESYDTQY
J: TRBJ2-7; V: TRBV11-2; D: NA; CDR3: ASSLGAGAHCH
J: TRBJ1-1; V: TRBV6-5; D: NA; CDR3: ASSYSRGPEAF
J: TRBJ2-2; V: TRBV19; D: NA; CDR3: ASSGWRGVGTGELF
J: TRBJ2-5; V: TRBV2; D: TRBD2; CDR3: ASSGPASGGRGKLQETQY
J: TRBJ2-4; V: TRBV11-1; D: TRBD1; CDR3: ASSLATGANIQY
J: TRBJ1-1; V: TRBV9; D: NA; CDR3: ASSVGGAMNTEAF